This is a list of T cell receptor beta chains from one sample in a study of T cell responses to AZD1222 COVID-19 vaccine. TCRdb keeps only in-frame clones here, not all; method: immunoSEQ multiplex PCR. The table shows under 100,000 clones, with around 86% occurring only once. The sequenced sample was peripheral blood, obtained on day 0 of AZD1222 vaccination. Receptors were obtained from an adult in good health. Each CDR3 is given without its conserved first and last residue. Each record gives: CDR3 protein, J gene, V gene.

CDR3 protein: ASSQDPSWEDGMNGYT; J gene: TRBJ1-2; V gene: TRBV4-3
CDR3 protein: ASSLGPNTEAF; J gene: TRBJ1-1; V gene: TRBV5-4
CDR3 protein: SAARANYGYT; J gene: TRBJ1-2; V gene: TRBV29-1
CDR3 protein: ASSVLQGSINTEAF; J gene: TRBJ1-1; V gene: TRBV7-9
CDR3 protein: ASSLDGQGDEQF; J gene: TRBJ2-1; V gene: TRBV11-3
CDR3 protein: ASSSQGATNEKLF; J gene: TRBJ1-4; V gene: TRBV28
CDR3 protein: ATSDSGGPTDTQY; J gene: TRBJ2-3; V gene: TRBV24-1
CDR3 protein: ASSLVGDRGREAF; J gene: TRBJ1-1; V gene: TRBV11-3
CDR3 protein: ATSDLPTSGRARGNTGELF; J gene: TRBJ2-2; V gene: TRBV24-1
CDR3 protein: ASSRNHRVGDEQF; J gene: TRBJ2-1; V gene: TRBV11-1
CDR3 protein: ASSLGPGGGYT; J gene: TRBJ1-2; V gene: TRBV5-4
CDR3 protein: SASIYEQY; J gene: TRBJ2-7; V gene: TRBV20-1
CDR3 protein: ASSLGVKGENGYT; J gene: TRBJ1-2; V gene: TRBV28
CDR3 protein: ASTPGGDQPQH; J gene: TRBJ1-5; V gene: TRBV12-3/TRBV12-4
CDR3 protein: ASSPGRTDGEQF; J gene: TRBJ2-1; V gene: TRBV5-1
CDR3 protein: ASSLDNSPLH; J gene: TRBJ1-6; V gene: TRBV6-5
CDR3 protein: ASSLGGQGARADTQY; J gene: TRBJ2-3; V gene: TRBV11-2
CDR3 protein: ASSSGQATEAF; J gene: TRBJ1-1; V gene: TRBV7-2
CDR3 protein: ASNRDRRGLDTEAF; J gene: TRBJ1-1; V gene: TRBV19
CDR3 protein: SALTDHTEAF; J gene: TRBJ1-1; V gene: TRBV29-1
CDR3 protein: ASSLEPSGPSLAWY; J gene: TRBJ2-5; V gene: TRBV5-6
CDR3 protein: ASSLSSGIIAGELF; J gene: TRBJ2-2; V gene: TRBV28
CDR3 protein: ASTQWSQTGEFGSQPQH; J gene: TRBJ1-5; V gene: TRBV5-6
CDR3 protein: ASSTRGGGNNSPLH; J gene: TRBJ1-6; V gene: TRBV7-2
CDR3 protein: ASSSQGTQNTEAF; J gene: TRBJ1-1; V gene: TRBV2
CDR3 protein: ASSEKTGWTEAF; J gene: TRBJ1-1; V gene: TRBV6-2/TRBV6-3
CDR3 protein: ASSIGLAAYNEQF; J gene: TRBJ2-1; V gene: TRBV13
CDR3 protein: ASSVQTWGYTGELF; J gene: TRBJ2-2; V gene: TRBV5-6
CDR3 protein: ASSLGTGSSYEQY; J gene: TRBJ2-7; V gene: TRBV27
CDR3 protein: ASSPRRDRGHEQY; J gene: TRBJ2-7; V gene: TRBV18
CDR3 protein: ASSENLNTEAF; J gene: TRBJ1-1; V gene: TRBV6-6
CDR3 protein: AISEWNEQY; J gene: TRBJ2-7; V gene: TRBV10-3
CDR3 protein: ASSGDFFMETQY; J gene: TRBJ2-5; V gene: TRBV5-6
CDR3 protein: AISTRGAGTEAF; J gene: TRBJ1-1; V gene: TRBV10-3
CDR3 protein: ASRAQGKDEQF; J gene: TRBJ2-1; V gene: TRBV2
CDR3 protein: ASRDGQTNQPQH; J gene: TRBJ1-5; V gene: TRBV19
CDR3 protein: ASSWRLGTDTQY; J gene: TRBJ2-3; V gene: TRBV6-2/TRBV6-3
CDR3 protein: ASRPRRGSNQPQH; J gene: TRBJ1-5; V gene: TRBV6-7